This T cell receptor (beta chain) was recovered during a study of TIL therapy for anti-PD-1-resistant metastatic lung cancer. The overall study: By whole-exome sequencing, median non-synonymous tumor mutation burden was around 1.5 mutations per megabase.

Sequencing used immunoSEQ v3. The repertoire was sequenced with immunoSEQ multiplex PCR; TCRdb's copy has only in-frame clones and lacks some. This table has some 60,000 clones, around 68% appearing once. Study observations and caveats: The cohort had more treatment-naive, never-smoker and oncogene-addicted patients than typical.

Points on this clone: Its matching antigen is unknown.

As for time point: pre-treatment sample, taken before nivolumab and TIL therapy. Material: blood, obtained at baseline. This clonotype originated in a person aged 25-85 years with non-small cell lung cancer.

The DNA of the CDR3 is TGCGCCAGCAGTAAGGGGGTGGGCTCCTACAATGAGCAGTTCTTC. This gives the protein CASSKGVGSYNEQFF. The chain recombines TRBV10-2 with TRBJ2-1, with D possibly matching TRBD1 (6 bases). This CDR3 comprises 15 residues. CDR1 and CDR2 from the germline V gene are WSHSY and SAAADI. V lost 5 bases and J lost 0, with 11 bases in between.